This T cell receptor beta chain comes out of a study of OX40 agonist ivuxolimab in advanced cancers. Study details: Participants averaged about 60 years of age (range roughly 23 to 79) and were 82.7% male. Prior checkpoint blockade (anti-PD-1, anti-PD-L1 or anti-CTLA-4) was permitted; around 39% had it.

Method: immunoSEQ multiplex PCR; TCRdb's copy keeps in-frame clones and lacks some. The sample consists of some 150,000 clones, just over 90% of them appearing once. Autoimmune disease history or systemic immunosuppression led to patients being barred. This specimen consisted of CD4+ or CD8+ T cells sorted from blood, obtained in a trial of the OX40 agonist ivuxolimab. The TCR sequence derives from an adult with an advanced solid tumor such as melanoma, head and neck, liver or kidney cancer.

CDR3 loop: CASSDRQGASPRGYQPQHF. For the CDR3, the DNA is TGTGCCAGCAGTGACCGACAGGGGGCCAGTCCTAGGGGATATCAGCCCCAGCATTTT. The V call is TRBV6-1, the J call TRBJ1-5; TRBD1 matches at 10 bases. The CDR3 runs 19 residues. Germline values: CDR1 MNHNS, CDR2 SASEGT. The V gene end was trimmed by 3 bases and the J gene end by 5 bases; junction bases not matched to a gene: 16.